This TCR beta chain appears in the sequencing data of a study of T-cell memory formation after mild COVID-19. This clonotype was counted at least ten times. What it binds is unknown. Study-wide results and limits: Chiefly within CM and EM were the contracting CD4+ clones; CD8+ ones were within EMRA. Balance between CD4 and CD8 was seen in clones contracting day 15 to 85, and a CD4+ lean was seen in later expanders. There were some responding clones in pre-infection memory, which suggested that cross-reactive memory had joined.

Researchers used 5'RACE with constant-segment primers to make TCR alpha and TCR beta cDNA libraries that carry sample barcodes and UMIs. One entry per CDR3 protein, called by TCRdb with MiXCR from the 5' RACE reads. The data contain under 85,000 distinct CDR3 sequences, over 11% of them singletons. The source is an adult woman who had mild COVID-19 (a few samples of this study predate the infection). Cell type and time point are not known. Sequenced sample: PBMCs or a T cell subset sorted from them (not recorded which).

The CDR3 protein is CASTGTGIAQYF. CDR3 nucleotide sequence: TGTGCCAGCACCGGGACGGGCATTGCGCAGTATTTT. The chain joins TRBV5-6 to TRBJ2-3; TRBD1 or TRBD2 may be the D gene (5 bases each). The germline V gene encodes CDR1 SGHDT and CDR2 YYEEEE. Trimming took 6 bases from V and 10 from J, leaving 15 bases between them. The CDR3 length is 12 residues.